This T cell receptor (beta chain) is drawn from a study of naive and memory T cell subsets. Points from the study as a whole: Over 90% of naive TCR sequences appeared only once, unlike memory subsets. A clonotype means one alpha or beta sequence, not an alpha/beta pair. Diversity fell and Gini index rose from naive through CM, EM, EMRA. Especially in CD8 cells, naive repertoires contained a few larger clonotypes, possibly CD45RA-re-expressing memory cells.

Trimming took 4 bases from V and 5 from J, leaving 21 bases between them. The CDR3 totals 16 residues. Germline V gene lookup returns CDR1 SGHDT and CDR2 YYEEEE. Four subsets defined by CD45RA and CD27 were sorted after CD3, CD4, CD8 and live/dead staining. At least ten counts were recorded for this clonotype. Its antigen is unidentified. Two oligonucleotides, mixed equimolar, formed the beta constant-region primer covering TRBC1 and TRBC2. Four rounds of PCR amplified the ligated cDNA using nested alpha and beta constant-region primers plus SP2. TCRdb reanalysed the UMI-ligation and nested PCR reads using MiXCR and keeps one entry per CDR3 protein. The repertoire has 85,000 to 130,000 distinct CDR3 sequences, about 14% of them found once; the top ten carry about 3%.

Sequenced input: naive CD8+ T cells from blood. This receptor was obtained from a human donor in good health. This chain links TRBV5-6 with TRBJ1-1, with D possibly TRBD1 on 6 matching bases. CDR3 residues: CASSRRQGGLRTEAFF. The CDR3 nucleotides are TGTGCCAGCAGCCGACGTCAAGGGGGGCTGAGGACTGAAGCTTTCTTT.